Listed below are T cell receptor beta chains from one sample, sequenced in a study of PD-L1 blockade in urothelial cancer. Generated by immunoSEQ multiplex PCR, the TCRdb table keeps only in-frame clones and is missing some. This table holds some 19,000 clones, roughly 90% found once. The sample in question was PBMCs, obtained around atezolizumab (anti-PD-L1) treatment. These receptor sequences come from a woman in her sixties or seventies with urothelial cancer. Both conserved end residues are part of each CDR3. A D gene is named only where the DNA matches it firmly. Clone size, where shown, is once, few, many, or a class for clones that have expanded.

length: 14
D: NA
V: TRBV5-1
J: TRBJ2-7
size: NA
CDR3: CASTFVTDTYEQYF
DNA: TGCGCCAGCACCTTCGTGACTGATACCTACGAGCAGTACTTC

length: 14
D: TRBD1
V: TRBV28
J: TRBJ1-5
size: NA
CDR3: CASRTGGSGQPQHF
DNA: TGTGCCAGCAGAACAGGGGGCTCGGGTCAGCCCCAGCATTTT

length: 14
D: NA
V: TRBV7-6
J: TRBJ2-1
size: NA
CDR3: CASSLLGLYNEQFF
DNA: TGTGCCAGCAGCTTACTCGGACTCTACAATGAGCAGTTCTTC

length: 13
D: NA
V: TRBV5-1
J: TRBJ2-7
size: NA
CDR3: CASREGAGYEQYF
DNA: TGCGCCAGCAGGGAGGGCGCGGGCTACGAGCAGTACTTC

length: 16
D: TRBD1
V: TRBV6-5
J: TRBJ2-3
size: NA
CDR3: CASSYSAGTGEGTQYF
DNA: TGTGCCAGCAGTTACTCCGCGGGGACAGGGGAGGGTACGCAGTATTTT

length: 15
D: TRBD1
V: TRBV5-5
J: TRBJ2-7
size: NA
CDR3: CASSWGQGSGYEQYF
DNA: TGTGCCAGCAGCTGGGGACAGGGTAGCGGTTACGAGCAGTACTTC

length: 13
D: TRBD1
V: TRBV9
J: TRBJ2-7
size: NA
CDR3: CASSGQGAYEQYF
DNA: TGTGCCAGCAGTGGACAGGGGGCCTACGAGCAGTACTTC

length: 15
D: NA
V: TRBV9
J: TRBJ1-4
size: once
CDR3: CASSVDSGLEGKLFF
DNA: TGTGCCAGCAGCGTAGATTCCGGACTCGAGGGAAAACTGTTTTTT

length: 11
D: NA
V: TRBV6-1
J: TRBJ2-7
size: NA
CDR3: CASSLARAKYF
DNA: TGTGCCAGCAGTTTAGCGAGGGCTAAGTACTTC

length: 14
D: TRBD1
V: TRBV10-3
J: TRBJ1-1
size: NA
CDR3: CAISLGQMNTEAFF
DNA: TGTGCCATCAGTCTGGGACAGATGAACACTGAAGCTTTCTTT

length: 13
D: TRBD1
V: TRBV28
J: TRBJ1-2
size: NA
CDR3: CASSLGQGRGYTF
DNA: TGTGCCAGCAGTTTAGGACAGGGTCGTGGCTACACCTTC

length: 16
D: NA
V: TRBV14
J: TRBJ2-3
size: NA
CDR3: CASSQRWEVGTDTQYF
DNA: TGTGCCAGCAGCCAACGCTGGGAGGTTGGCACAGATACGCAGTATTTT

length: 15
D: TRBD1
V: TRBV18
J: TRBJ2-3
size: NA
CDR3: CASSPGQGPTDTQYF
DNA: TGTGCCAGCTCACCGGGACAGGGACCCACAGATACGCAGTATTTT

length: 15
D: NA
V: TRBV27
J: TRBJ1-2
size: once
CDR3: CASSLSRQGNYGYTF
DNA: TGTGCCAGCAGTTTATCGCGGCAGGGAAACTATGGCTACACCTTC

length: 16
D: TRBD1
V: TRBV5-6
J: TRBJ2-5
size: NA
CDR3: CASSLPGGAPQETQYF
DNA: TGTGCCAGCAGCTTACCAGGGGGCGCCCCCCAAGAGACCCAGTACTTC

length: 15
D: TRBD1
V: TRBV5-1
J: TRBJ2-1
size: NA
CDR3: CASSPGQGPYNEQFF
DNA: TGCGCCAGCAGCCCCGGACAGGGGCCTTACAATGAGCAGTTCTTC

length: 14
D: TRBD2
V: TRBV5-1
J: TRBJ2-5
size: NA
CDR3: CASSLPGGQETQYF
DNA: TGCGCCAGCAGCTTACCGGGGGGGCAAGAGACCCAGTACTTC

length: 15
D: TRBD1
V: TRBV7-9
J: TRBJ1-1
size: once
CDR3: CASSLSSGGPTEAFF
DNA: TGTGCCAGCAGCCTTAGTTCAGGGGGCCCCACTGAAGCTTTCTTT

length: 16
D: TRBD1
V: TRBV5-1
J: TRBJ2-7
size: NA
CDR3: CASSLAGTESSYEQYF
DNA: TGCGCCAGCAGCTTGGCCGGGACAGAATCCTCCTACGAGCAGTACTTC

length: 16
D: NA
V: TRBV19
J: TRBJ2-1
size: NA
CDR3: CASSSGAGNRYNEQFF
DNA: TGTGCCAGTAGTTCGGGTGCGGGAAATAGATACAATGAGCAGTTCTTC

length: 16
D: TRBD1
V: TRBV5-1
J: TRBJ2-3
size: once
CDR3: CASSLPTGSGTDTQYF
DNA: TGCGCCAGCAGCTTGCCGACAGGGTCCGGTACAGATACGCAGTATTTT

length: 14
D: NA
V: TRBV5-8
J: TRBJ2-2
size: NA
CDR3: CASSPTFRTGELFF
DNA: TGTGCCAGCAGCCCTACCTTCCGGACCGGGGAGCTGTTTTTT

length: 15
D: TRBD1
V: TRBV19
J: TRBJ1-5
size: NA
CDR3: CASSRSRDSNQPQHF
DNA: TGTGCCAGTAGTAGAAGCCGGGACAGTAATCAGCCCCAGCATTTT

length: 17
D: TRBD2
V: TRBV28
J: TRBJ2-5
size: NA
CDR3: CASSAQGGSTMQETQYF
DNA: TGTGCCAGCAGTGCCCAAGGCGGGAGTACTATGCAAGAGACCCAGTACTTC

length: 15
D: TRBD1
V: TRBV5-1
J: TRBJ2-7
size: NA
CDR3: CASSPTGTGFYEQYF
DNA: TGCGCCAGCAGCCCCACCGGGACAGGGTTCTACGAGCAGTACTTC

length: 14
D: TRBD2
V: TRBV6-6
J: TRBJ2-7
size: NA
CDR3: CASSTIAGAYEQYF
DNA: TGTGCCAGCAGTACAATAGCGGGAGCCTACGAGCAGTACTTC

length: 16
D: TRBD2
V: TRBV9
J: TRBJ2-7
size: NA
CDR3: CASSTSPGLALYEQYF
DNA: TGTGCCAGCAGCACCAGTCCGGGACTAGCGTTGTACGAGCAGTACTTC

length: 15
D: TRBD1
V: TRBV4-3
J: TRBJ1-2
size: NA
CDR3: CASSQDRTGEYGYTF
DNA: TGCGCCAGCAGCCAAGACCGGACAGGGGAATATGGCTACACCTTC

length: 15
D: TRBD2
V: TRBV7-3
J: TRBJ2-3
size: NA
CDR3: CASSLLAASTDTQYF
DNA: TGTGCCAGCAGCTTACTAGCGGCTAGCACAGATACGCAGTATTTT

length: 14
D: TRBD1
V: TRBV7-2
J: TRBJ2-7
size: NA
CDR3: CASSRTGGLYEQYF
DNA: TGTGCCAGCAGCCGTACAGGGGGACTCTACGAGCAGTACTTC

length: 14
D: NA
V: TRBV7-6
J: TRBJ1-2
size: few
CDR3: CASSLVGGNYGYTF
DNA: TGTGCCAGCAGCTTAGTCGGGGGTAACTATGGCTACACCTTC

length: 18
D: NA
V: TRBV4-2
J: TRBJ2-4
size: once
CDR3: CASSQEGGRPVAKNIQYF
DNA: TGTGCCAGCAGCCAAGAGGGGGGGCGACCCGTAGCCAAAAACATTCAGTACTTC

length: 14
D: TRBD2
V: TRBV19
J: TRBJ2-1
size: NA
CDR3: CASIAGGGYNEQFF
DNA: TGTGCCAGTATCGCGGGAGGCGGATACAATGAGCAGTTCTTC

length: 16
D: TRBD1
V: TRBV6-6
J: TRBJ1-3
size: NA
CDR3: CASSYSKQGAGNTIYF
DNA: TGTGCCAGCAGTTACTCGAAACAGGGGGCTGGAAACACCATATATTTT

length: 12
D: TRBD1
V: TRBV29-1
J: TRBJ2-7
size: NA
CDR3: CSIGTGAYEQYF
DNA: TGCAGCATCGGGACAGGGGCCTACGAGCAGTACTTC

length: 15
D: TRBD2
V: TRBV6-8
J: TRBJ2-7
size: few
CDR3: CASSEVGRAVYEQYF
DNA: TGTGCCAGCAGTGAAGTGGGGAGGGCCGTCTACGAGCAGTACTTC

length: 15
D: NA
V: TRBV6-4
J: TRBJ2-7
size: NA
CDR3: CASRETGHSSYEQYF
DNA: TGTGCCAGCAGGGAAACAGGGCACAGCTCCTACGAGCAGTACTTC

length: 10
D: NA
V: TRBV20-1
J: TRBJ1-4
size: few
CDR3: CSAVKQKLFF
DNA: TGCAGTGCAGTCAAGCAAAAACTGTTTTTT

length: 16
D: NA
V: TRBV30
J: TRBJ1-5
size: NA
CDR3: CAWSRGTGTFNQPQHF
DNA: TGTGCCTGGAGTAGAGGCACAGGGACCTTCAATCAGCCCCAGCATTTT

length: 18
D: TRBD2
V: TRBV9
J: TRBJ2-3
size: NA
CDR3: CASSLRWTSGSVSDTQYF
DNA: TGTGCCAGCAGCTTGAGATGGACTAGCGGGAGTGTCTCAGATACGCAGTATTTT

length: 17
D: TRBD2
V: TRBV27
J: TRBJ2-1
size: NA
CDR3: CASGLAGGAVGIDEQFF
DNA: TGTGCCAGCGGACTAGCGGGAGGCGCCGTCGGGATCGATGAGCAGTTCTTC

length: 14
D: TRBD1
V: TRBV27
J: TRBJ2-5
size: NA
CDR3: CASSPWTGQETQYF
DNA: TGTGCCAGCAGTCCCTGGACAGGGCAAGAGACCCAGTACTTC

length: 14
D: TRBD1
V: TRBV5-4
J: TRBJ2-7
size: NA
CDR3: CASSHPGQIYEQYF
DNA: TGTGCCAGCAGCCACCCGGGACAGATATACGAGCAGTACTTC

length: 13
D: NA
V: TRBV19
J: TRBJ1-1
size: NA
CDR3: CASYRRGNTEAFF
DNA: TGTGCCAGTTATCGCAGGGGGAACACTGAAGCTTTCTTT

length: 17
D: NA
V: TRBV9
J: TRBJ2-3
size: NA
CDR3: CASSLGVRGIRTDTQYF
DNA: TGTGCCAGCAGCCTAGGTGTGAGGGGGATTCGTACAGATACGCAGTATTTT

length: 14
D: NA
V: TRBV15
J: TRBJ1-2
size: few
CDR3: CATSRDLTSYGYTF
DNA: TGTGCCACCAGCAGAGATTTGACTAGCTATGGCTACACCTTC

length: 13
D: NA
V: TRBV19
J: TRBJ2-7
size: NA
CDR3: CASSIRVFYEQYF
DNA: TGTGCCAGTAGTATTCGGGTATTCTACGAGCAGTACTTC

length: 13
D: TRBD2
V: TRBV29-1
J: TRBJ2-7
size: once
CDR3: CSVGRREASEQYF
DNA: TGCAGCGTTGGACGGCGGGAGGCCTCCGAGCAGTACTTC

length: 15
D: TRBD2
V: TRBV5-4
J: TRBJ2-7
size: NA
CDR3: CASSSGLAGTGEQYF
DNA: TGTGCCAGCAGCTCCGGACTAGCGGGGACGGGTGAGCAGTACTTC

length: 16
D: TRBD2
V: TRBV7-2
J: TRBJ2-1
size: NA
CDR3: CASSQNGAGGYNEQFF
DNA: TGTGCCAGCAGCCAAAACGGGGCGGGGGGGTACAATGAGCAGTTCTTC

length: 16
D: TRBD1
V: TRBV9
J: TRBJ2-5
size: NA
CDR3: CASSPTEDRGQETQYF
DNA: TGTGCCAGCAGCCCCACCGAGGACAGGGGCCAAGAGACCCAGTACTTC

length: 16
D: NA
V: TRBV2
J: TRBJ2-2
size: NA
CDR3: CASRALGLRGGGELFF
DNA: TGTGCCAGCAGGGCACTAGGGCTCAGGGGCGGCGGGGAGCTGTTTTTT

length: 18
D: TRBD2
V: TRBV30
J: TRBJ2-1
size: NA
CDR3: CAWMGGRAVLSSYNEQFF
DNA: TGTGCCTGGATGGGCGGGAGGGCCGTCCTTAGCTCCTACAATGAGCAGTTCTTC

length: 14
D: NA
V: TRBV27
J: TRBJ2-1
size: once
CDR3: CASSLLWRENEQFF
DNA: TGTGCCAGCAGTTTACTCTGGAGAGAGAATGAGCAGTTCTTC

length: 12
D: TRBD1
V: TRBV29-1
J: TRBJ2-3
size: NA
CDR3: CSVGQGADTQYF
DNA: TGCAGCGTTGGACAGGGGGCAGATACGCAGTATTTT

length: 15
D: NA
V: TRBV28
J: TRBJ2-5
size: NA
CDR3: CASSPIGQIQETQYF
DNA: TGTGCCAGCAGTCCCATAGGACAGATCCAAGAGACCCAGTACTTC

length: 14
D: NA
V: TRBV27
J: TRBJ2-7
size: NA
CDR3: CASSVRDTAYEQYF
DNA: TGTGCCAGCTCAGTGAGAGACACCGCCTACGAGCAGTACTTC